This TCR beta chain was documented in a study of blood T cell repertoires in COVID-19. Germline CDR1 reads LGHNT; CDR2 reads FRNRAP. Trimming shortened V by 5 bases and J by 5 bases, and 15 bases separated the two germline ends. The CDR3 sequence is 14 residues long. TCRdb keeps only in-frame clones here, not all; method: immunoSEQ multiplex PCR. Seen here are some 190,000 clones, about 80% observed once, and the top ten hold 14%. The chain has TRBV12-5 and TRBJ2-5; TRBD1 might be the D (6 bases). The TCR was taken from a man in his sixties who had been exposed to COVID-19. The sequenced sample was PBMCs or T cells enriched from blood (not recorded which). The CDR3 protein is CASGVPGQRETQYF. CDR3 sequence (DNA): TGTGCTAGTGGTGTACCGGGACAACGGGAGACCCAGTACTTC. The variable domain in full, with the rest retrieved from reference TRBV12-5 and TRBJ2-5, is DARVTQTPRHKVTEMGQEVTMRCQPILGHNTVFWYRQTMMQGLELLAYFRNRAPLDDSGMPKDRFSAEMPDATLATLKIQPSEPRDSAVYFCASGVPGQRETQYFGPGTRLLVL.